Listed here is a single TCR beta chain. Its antigen is still unknown. Measured with immunoSEQ multiplex PCR; TCRdb has only the in-frame clones, and not every one. The sample lists 150,000 or so clones; more than 85% were seen once. These data are taken from a study of T cell responses to AZD1222 COVID-19 vaccine. Study conclusions and caveats: Following two doses of AZD1222, Spike-specific TCR breadth and depth rose. The number of AZD1222 recipients seropositive at baseline was only 5 to 7. The donors showed a predominance of white British ancestry and of females, with possible underestimation of clonal diversity.

CDR1 and CDR2 (germline): MGHRA, YSYEKL. Trimming stripped 0 bases from V and 1 base from J, with 15 bases between. This CDR3 is built from 17 residues. The receptor's source is an adult in good health. The sample consisted of peripheral blood, taken on day 0 of AZD1222 vaccination. The chain carries TRBV4-1 and TRBJ1-2; no definite D call. CDR3 residues: CASSQEPQHRDNYGYTF. CDR3 nucleotides: TGCGCCAGCAGCCAAGAGCCCCAGCACCGAGATAACTATGGCTACACCTTC.